A single sample is the source of the 3 T cell receptor beta chains below, sequenced in a study of shared clonotypes between healthy human individuals. Generated by immunoSEQ multiplex PCR, the TCRdb table keeps only in-frame clones and is missing some. Here the sample spans more than 2 million clones, approximately 96% being singletons. Sequenced sample: naive CD4+ T cells sorted from blood. Subset noted: CD45RA+ positively selected. Receptors were obtained from a man younger than 30 in good health.

The rearrangement links TRBV6-1 to TRBJ2-3; D gene uncertain. V was pared by 0 bases and J by 3 bases, with 13 bases between. From germline, CDR1 is MNHNS and CDR2 SASEGT. The CDR3 covers 16 residues. The chain's CDR3 is CASSEALGKVTDTQYF. DNA of the CDR3: TGTGCCAGCAGTGAAGCACTCGGAAAGGTTACAGATACGCAGTATTTT.

The chain couples TRBV18 to TRBJ2-5; 9 bases line up with TRBD1. This CDR3 comprises 14 residues. The junction had 5 bases not matched to a gene; V was cut back by 6 bases and J by 3 bases. CDR1 and CDR2 from the germline V gene are KGHSH and LQKENI. CDR3 sequence (DNA): TGTGCCAGCTCTGGACAGGGGAGAAAAGAGACCCAGTACTTC. Amino acids: CASSGQGRKETQYF.

This clone was observed a single time. The V call is TRBV21-1, the J call TRBJ2-7; the table gives TRBD1 as D, unverified against the DNA. TRBV21-1 is a listed pseudogene. This CDR3 is 15 amino acids long. The CDR3 coding sequence is TGTGCCAGCAGCCCGGGGACAGGGGGCGTATACGAGCAGTACTTC. Amino acids: CASSPGTGGVYEQYF.